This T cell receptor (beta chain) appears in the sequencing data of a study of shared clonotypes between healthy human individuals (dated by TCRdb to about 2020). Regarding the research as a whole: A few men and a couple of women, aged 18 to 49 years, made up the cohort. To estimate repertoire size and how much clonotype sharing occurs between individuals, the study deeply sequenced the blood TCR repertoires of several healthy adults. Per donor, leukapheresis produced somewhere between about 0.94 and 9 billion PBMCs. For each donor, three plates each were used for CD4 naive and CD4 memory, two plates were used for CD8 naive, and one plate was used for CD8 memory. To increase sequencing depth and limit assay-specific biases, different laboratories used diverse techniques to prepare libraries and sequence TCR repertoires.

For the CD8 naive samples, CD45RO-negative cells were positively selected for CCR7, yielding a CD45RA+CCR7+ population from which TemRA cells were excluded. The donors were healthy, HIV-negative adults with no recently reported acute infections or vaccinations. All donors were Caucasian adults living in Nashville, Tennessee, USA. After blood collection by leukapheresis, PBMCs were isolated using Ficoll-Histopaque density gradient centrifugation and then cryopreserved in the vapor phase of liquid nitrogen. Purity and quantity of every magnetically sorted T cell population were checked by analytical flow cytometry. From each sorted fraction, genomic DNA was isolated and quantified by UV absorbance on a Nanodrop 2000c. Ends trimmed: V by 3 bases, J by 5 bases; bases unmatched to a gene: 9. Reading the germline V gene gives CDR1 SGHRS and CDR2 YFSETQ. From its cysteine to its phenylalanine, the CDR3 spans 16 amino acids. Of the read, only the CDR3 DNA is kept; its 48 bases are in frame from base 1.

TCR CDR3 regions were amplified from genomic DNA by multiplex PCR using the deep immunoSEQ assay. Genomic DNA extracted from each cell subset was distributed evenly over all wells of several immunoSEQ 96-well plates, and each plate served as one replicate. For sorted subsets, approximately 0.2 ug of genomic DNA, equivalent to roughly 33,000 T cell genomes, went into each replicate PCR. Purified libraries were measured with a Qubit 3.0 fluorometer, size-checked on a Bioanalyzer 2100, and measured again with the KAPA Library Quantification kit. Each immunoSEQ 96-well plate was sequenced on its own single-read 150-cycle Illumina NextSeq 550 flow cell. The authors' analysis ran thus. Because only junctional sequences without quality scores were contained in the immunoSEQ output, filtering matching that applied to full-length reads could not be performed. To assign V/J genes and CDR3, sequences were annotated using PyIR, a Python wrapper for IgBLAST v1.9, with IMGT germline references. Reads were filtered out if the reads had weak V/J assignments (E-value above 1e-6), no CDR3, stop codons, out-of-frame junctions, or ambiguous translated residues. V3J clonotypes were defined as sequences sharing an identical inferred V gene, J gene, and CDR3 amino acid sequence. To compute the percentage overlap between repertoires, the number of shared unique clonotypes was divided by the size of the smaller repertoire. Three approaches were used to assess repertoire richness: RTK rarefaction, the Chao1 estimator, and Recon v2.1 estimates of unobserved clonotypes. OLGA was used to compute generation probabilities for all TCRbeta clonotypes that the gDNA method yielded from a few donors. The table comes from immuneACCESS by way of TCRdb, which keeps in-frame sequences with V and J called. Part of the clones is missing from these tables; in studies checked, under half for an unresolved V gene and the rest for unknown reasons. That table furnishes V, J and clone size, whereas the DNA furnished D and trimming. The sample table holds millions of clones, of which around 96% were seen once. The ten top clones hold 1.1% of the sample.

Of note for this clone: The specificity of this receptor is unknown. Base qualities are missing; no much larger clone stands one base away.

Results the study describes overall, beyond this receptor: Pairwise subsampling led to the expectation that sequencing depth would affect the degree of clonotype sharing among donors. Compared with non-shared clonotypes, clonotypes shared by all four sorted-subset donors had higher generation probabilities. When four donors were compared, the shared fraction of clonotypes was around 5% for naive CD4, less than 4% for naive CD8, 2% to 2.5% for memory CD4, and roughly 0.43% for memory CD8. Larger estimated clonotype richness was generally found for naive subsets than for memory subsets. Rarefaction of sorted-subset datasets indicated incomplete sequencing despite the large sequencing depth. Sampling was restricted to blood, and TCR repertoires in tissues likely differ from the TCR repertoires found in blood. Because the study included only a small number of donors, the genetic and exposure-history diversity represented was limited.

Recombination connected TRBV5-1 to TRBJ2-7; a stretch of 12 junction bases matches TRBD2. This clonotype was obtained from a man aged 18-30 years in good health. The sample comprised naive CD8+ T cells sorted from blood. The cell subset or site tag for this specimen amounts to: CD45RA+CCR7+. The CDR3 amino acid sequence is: CASSSKTSGSINEQYF. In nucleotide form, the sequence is TGCGCCAGCAGCTCAAAGACTAGCGGGAGTATAAACGAGCAGTACTTC.